One sample yielded the 32 T cell receptor beta chains listed below, sequenced in a study of early T cells in non-severe SARS-CoV-2 infection. TCRdb reanalysed the 5' RACE reads using MiXCR and keeps one entry per CDR3 protein. The table shows some 77,000 distinct CDR3 sequences, with approximately 5% occurring only once. The sequences come from whole blood, collected at baseline. The source is an adult who was a healthcare worker with PCR-confirmed SARS-CoV-2 infection or an uninfected control (not recorded which).

V is TRBV6-5 and J is TRBJ2-6; D might be TRBD2 (5 bases). This CDR3 comprises 16 residues. CDR1 MNHEY and CDR2 SVGAGI come from the germline V gene. Trimming left V 6 bases short and J 0 bases short, with 12 bases between. The CDR3 protein is CASRRAGYSGANVLTF. The CDR3 nucleotides are TGTGCCAGCAGGCGGGCCGGGTACTCTGGGGCCAACGTCCTGACTTTC.

This clonotype was observed many times. The chain is built from TRBV24-1 and TRBJ2-2, with D possibly matching TRBD2 (6 bases). The CDR3 totals 12 residues. Trimming took 6 bases from V and 6 from J, leaving 7 bases between them. Germline V gene data show CDR1 as KGHDR and CDR2 as SFDVKD. In nucleotides, the CDR3 is TGTGCCACCAGTAGGGAGGCCGGGGAGCTGTTTTTT. It is translated as CATSREAGELFF.

The table lists this clonotype with many counts. The rearrangement links TRBV7-8 to TRBJ2-3; D possibly corresponds to TRBD1 (6 bases). The V end lost 3 bases, the J end lost 5 bases, and 12 bases lay between the germline ends. The CDR3 covers 14 residues. CDR1 is SGHVS, CDR2 FQNEAQ, per germline. The CDR3 region is CASSFRGGVDTQYF. Written as DNA, the CDR3 is TGTGCCAGCAGCTTCAGGGGCGGAGTAGATACGCAGTATTTT.

The chain carries TRBV3-1 and TRBJ2-7; 7 bases line up with TRBD2. There are 18 residues in the CDR3. The germline V gene has CDR1 LGHDT and CDR2 YNNKEL (reference sequence). With 5 bases clipped from V and 1 base from J, the junction kept 17 bases outside the gene matches. CDR3 DNA: TGTGCCAGCAGCGGCGAAGGTTGGAGGGCTAGCGGTTCCTACGAGCAGTACTTC. This translates into CASSGEGWRASGSYEQYF.

This clonotype was seen a handful of times. The rearrangement uses TRBV27 and TRBJ1-6; no firm D call. The CDR3 covers 13 residues. Germline V gene data show CDR1 as MNHEY and CDR2 as SMNVEV (reference sequence). V was shortened by 7 bases and J by 0 bases, with 4 bases between the two germline ends. The CDR3 coding sequence is TGTGCCAGCATGGGCTCCTATAATTCACCCCTCCACTTT. Encoded protein: CASMGSYNSPLHF.

This clonotype was counted ten times or more. The V and J genes are TRBV27 and TRBJ2-1, with unresolved D. This CDR3 region has 13 residues. Trimming shortened V by 3 bases and J by 4 bases, and 7 bases separated the two germline ends. The germline gives CDR1 MNHEY, CDR2 SMNVEV (reference sequence). CDR3 sequence (DNA): TGTGCCAGCAGTTTTTACAGATACAATGAGCAGTTCTTC. Translated, it gives CASSFYRYNEQFF.

This clonotype came up many times. The chain joins TRBV11-2 to TRBJ1-1; TRBD1 is a possible D gene (5 bases). V lost 3 bases and J 5 bases, leaving 16 bases between the germline ends. Germline assignment: CDR1 SGHAT and CDR2 FQNNGV. CDR3 length equals 15 residues. CDR3 coding DNA: TGTGCCAGCAGCTTGATGGGCGCCGGGGGGACTGAAGCTTTCTTT. Its protein product is CASSLMGAGGTEAFF.

The chain combines TRBV19 with TRBJ2-3; D might be TRBD1 (5 bases). V lost 6 bases and J 0 bases, leaving 16 bases between the germline ends. The length of the CDR3 is 16 residues. The V gene's germline CDR1 is LNHDA and CDR2 SQIVND (reference sequence). CDR3 in DNA: TGTGCCAGTAGCCAGAATCCAGGGCGGAGCACAGATACGCAGTATTTT. This sequence encodes CASSQNPGRSTDTQYF.

This clonotype was found many times. The chain combines TRBV5-6 with TRBJ2-7; a weak D match, TRBD1 (5 bases). V gave up 2 bases and J gave up 3 bases, with 9 bases separating them. The germline V gene has CDR1 SGHDT and CDR2 YYEEEE. The CDR3 is 13 amino acids. The CDR3 sequence: CASSLGHLYEQYF. The CDR3 DNA reads TGTGCCAGCAGCTTAGGACACCTCTACGAGCAGTACTTC.

The chain links TRBV21-1 to TRBJ2-7; the table's D call of TRBD1 was not tested on the DNA. TRBV21-1 is tagged as a pseudogene. The CDR3 totals 12 residues. Here the CDR3 reads CASSAPGAEQYF. For the CDR3, the DNA is TGTGCCAGCAGCGCCCCCGGCGCCGAGCAGTACTTC.

This clonotype came up many times. The chain couples TRBV3-1 to TRBJ1-6, with D possibly TRBD1 on 5 matching bases. V was clipped by 2 bases and J by 6 bases, with 11 bases between them. Germline CDR1 reads LGHDT; CDR2 reads YNNKEL (reference sequence). The length of the CDR3 is 15 residues. The CDR3 is CASSQRTPGNSPLHF. The CDR3, as DNA: TGTGCCAGCAGCCAAAGGACACCGGGTAATTCACCCCTCCACTTT.

The rearrangement joins TRBV5-4 to TRBJ2-7; D might be TRBD2 (5 bases). V shed 0 bases and J shed 1 base, with 14 bases lying between them. Germline V gives CDR1 SGHNT, CDR2 YYREEE (reference sequence). The CDR3 is 16 residues long. CDR3 amino acids: CASSLAVVARSYEQYF. In DNA, the CDR3 is TGTGCCAGCAGCTTGGCAGTGGTAGCGCGGTCCTACGAGCAGTACTTC.

This clonotype was recorded at least ten times. The chain uses TRBV9 and TRBJ2-1; TRBD1 is a possible D gene (6 bases). The CDR3 is 16 amino acids. V lost 3 bases and J lost 8, with 21 bases in between. The germline gives CDR1 SGDLS, CDR2 YYNGEE. The CDR3 sequence: CASSAQRQEVGDEQFF. CDR3 coding DNA: TGTGCCAGCAGCGCTCAACGACAGGAGGTCGGGGATGAGCAGTTCTTC.

This clonotype occurred many times. This chain joins TRBV11-2 and TRBJ2-7; D perhaps matches TRBD1 (5 bases). V was cut by 6 bases and J by 2 bases, with 17 bases left in between. CDR3 length: 15 residues. CDR1 and CDR2 from the germline V gene are SGHAT and FQNNGV. This CDR3 reads CASRSQETLAYEQYF. The CDR3 nucleotides are TGTGCCAGCAGGTCACAGGAGACCCTTGCCTACGAGCAGTACTTC.

The table lists this clonotype with a few counts. This sequence joins TRBV14 and TRBJ2-7; D is perhaps TRBD2 (5 bases). The CDR3 is 15 amino acids. The V end lost 0 bases, the J end lost 2 bases, and 11 bases lay between the germline ends. Germline CDR1 SGHDN, CDR2 FVKESK. CDR3 bases: TGTGCCAGCAGCCAAGAGCTAGCCCTGACCTACGAGCAGTACTTC. Protein product: CASSQELALTYEQYF.

This clonotype was detected many times. The rearrangement uses TRBV7-8 and TRBJ1-1; D is perhaps TRBD1 (5 bases). The ends were cut back, 7 bases at V and 4 bases at J, with 16 bases in the middle. CDR1 and CDR2 (germline): SGHVS, FQNEAQ. The CDR3 runs 14 residues. CDR3 sequence reads: CASTPRQGSTEAFF. In DNA form, the CDR3 reads TGTGCCAGCACCCCCAGGCAGGGAAGCACTGAAGCTTTCTTT.

The chain combines TRBV19 with TRBJ2-1; the D gene is possibly TRBD2 (6 bases). Germline CDR1 and CDR2: LNHDA and SQIVND (reference sequence). Trimming stripped 3 bases from V and 7 bases from J, with 10 bases between. The length of the CDR3 is 13 residues. The CDR3 spells CASSILSGNEQFF. CDR3 DNA: TGTGCCAGTAGTATTCTCAGCGGGAATGAGCAGTTCTTC.

This clonotype was observed at least ten times. The gene calls are TRBV29-1 and TRBJ2-7; the match to TRBD2 covers 8 bases. The germline gives CDR1 SQVTM, CDR2 ANQGSEA. Unmatched junction bases numbered 5, after V lost 2 bases and J lost 2 bases. The CDR3 contains 14 residues. CDR3 DNA: TGCAGCGTTGAATCGGCGGGAGGCACCTACGAGCAGTACTTC. This codes for CSVESAGGTYEQYF.

This clonotype was seen repeatedly, ten times or more. The chain has TRBV28 and TRBJ2-3; 11 positions match TRBD2. This CDR3 region has 14 residues. CDR1 MDHEN and CDR2 SYDVKM come from the germline V gene. V dropped 10 bases and J dropped 5; count of bases not matched to a gene: 8. The CDR3 is CAITTSGTGDTQYF. CDR3 sequence (DNA): TGTGCCATAACGACTAGCGGGACGGGAGATACGCAGTATTTT.

This clonotype was seen only a few times. The chain carries TRBV5-1 and TRBJ1-4, with TRBD1 as a possible D gene (5 bases). Germline lookup yields CDR1 SGHRS and CDR2 YFSETQ. Between the trimmed V and J ends, which lost 5 bases and 5 bases, there was a span of 13 bases. This CDR3 is built from 14 residues. CDR3 loop: CASRAGGENEKLFF. For the CDR3, the DNA is TGCGCCAGCAGAGCTGGGGGAGAAAATGAAAAACTGTTTTTT.

This clonotype was recorded at least ten times. The J gene is TRBJ1-5, the V gene TRBV11-2; D is ambiguous. This CDR3 is built from 16 residues. Trimming removed 5 bases from V and 7 bases from J, with 21 bases in between. From germline, CDR1 is SGHAT and CDR2 FQNNGV. The CDR3 sequence: CASSASSSGTGQPQHF. The CDR3 region has the DNA TGTGCCAGCAGCGCCTCCTCAAGTGGCACGGGGCAGCCCCAGCATTTT.

This clonotype showed up just a few times. This sequence joins TRBV5-1 and TRBJ1-4; no clear D gene. The CDR3 loop spans 16 amino acids. The germline CDR1 and CDR2 sequences are SGHRS and YFSETQ. V was clipped by 3 bases and J by 6 bases, with 18 bases between them. Here the CDR3 DNA reads TGCGCCAGCAGCTCGAGGCCGGGAGGGATAGATGAAAAACTGTTTTTT. This gives the protein CASSSRPGGIDEKLFF.

This clonotype was seen at least ten times. The chain has TRBV19 and TRBJ2-1, with 9 bases lining up with TRBD1. The germline CDR1 and CDR2 sequences are LNHDA and SQIVND (reference sequence). Losses at the gene ends were 6 bases for V and 6 bases for J; bases not matched to a gene: 9. CDR3 length: 15 residues. The CDR3 loop is CASRTGTGSSNEQFF. The CDR3 region has the DNA TGTGCCAGTAGAACCGGGACAGGGTCAAGCAATGAGCAGTTCTTC.

This clonotype has at least ten counts. This chain uses TRBV7-8 with TRBJ2-3, with a tentative D call TRBD1 (5 bases). Germline V gives CDR1 SGHVS, CDR2 FQNEAQ. This CDR3 is built from 16 residues. V was cut by 1 base and J by 0 bases, with 11 bases left in between. CDR3 nucleotides: TGTGCCAGCAGCTTAGTTTCTGGGGCTAGCACAGATACGCAGTATTTT. Its protein product is CASSLVSGASTDTQYF.

At least ten counts were recorded for this clonotype. The CDR3 sequence: CAWAPGTAINQPQHF. The CDR3 nucleotides are TGTGCCTGGGCCCCCGGGACCGCGATCAATCAGCCCCAGCATTTT. The J gene is TRBJ1-5, the V gene TRBV30; TRBD1 might be the D (5 bases). The CDR3 spans 15 residues. From germline, CDR1 is GTSNPN and CDR2 SVGIG (reference sequence). Trimming removed 5 bases from V and 3 bases from J, with 17 bases in between.

This clonotype was seen at least ten times. The gene calls are TRBV12-3 or TRBV12-4 and TRBJ2-3, with TRBD2 matching 10 bases. The CDR3 contains 14 residues. Trimming at V came to 7 bases and at J to 5 bases, leaving 6 bases not matched to a gene. CDR3 region: CASTYSGRKDTQYF. In DNA, the CDR3 is TGTGCCAGCACTTATAGCGGGAGGAAAGATACGCAGTATTTT.

This sequence joins TRBV12-3 or TRBV12-4 and TRBJ1-2; D ambiguous. Trimming took 4 bases from V and 2 from J, leaving 5 bases between them. The CDR3 extends over 12 amino acids. CDR3 in amino acids: CASSSQNYGYTF. CDR3 nucleotide sequence: TGTGCCAGCAGTTCCCAGAACTATGGCTACACCTTC.

This clonotype was seen a handful of times. CDR3 DNA sequence: TGTGCCAGTCGGAGACTAGCGGAAAACAATGAGCAGTTCTTC. The encoded protein is CASRRLAENNEQFF. The chain uses TRBV6-4 and TRBJ2-1; 9 bases map to TRBD2. V was pared by 9 bases and J by 5 bases, with 8 bases of the junction left unmatched. This CDR3 comprises 14 residues. CDR1 MRHNA and CDR2 SNTAGT come from the germline V gene.

This rearrangement joins TRBV30 to TRBJ1-2, with no clear D. This CDR3 spans 15 amino acids. Trimming pared 0 bases from V and 3 bases from J, leaving 14 bases between. The germline V gene has CDR1 GTSNPN and CDR2 SVGIG (reference sequence). The CDR3 loop reads CAWSVMGNLDYGYTF. As DNA, the CDR3 is TGTGCCTGGAGTGTAATGGGGAATCTGGACTATGGCTACACCTTC.

This clonotype has ten or more counts. This rearrangement joins TRBV12-3 or TRBV12-4 to TRBJ1-1; the D is unclear. The CDR3 is 13 amino acids. V was pared by 4 bases and J by 5 bases, with 11 bases between. This CDR3 is CASSSFGGTEAFF. CDR3 coding DNA: TGTGCCAGCAGTTCTTTTGGTGGTACTGAAGCTTTCTTT.

This clonotype was detected only a few times. This chain uses TRBV2 with TRBJ2-2; TRBD1 agrees at 8 bases. Germline loops: CDR1 SNHLY, CDR2 FYNNEI. V was pared by 3 bases and J by 0 bases, with 3 bases of the junction left unmatched. This CDR3 comprises 16 residues. The DNA of the CDR3 is TGTGCCAGCAGTGATCCGGGACAGGCGAACACCGGGGAGCTGTTTTTT. It codes for CASSDPGQANTGELFF. The full variable domain, its missing parts supplied by reference TRBV2 and TRBJ2-2, is EPEVTQTPSHQVTQMGQEVILRCVPISNHLYFYWYRQILGQKVEFLVSFYNNEISEKSEIFDDQFSVERPDGSNFTLKIRSTKLEDSAMYFCASSDPGQANTGELFFGEGSRLTVL.

This chain joins TRBV28 and TRBJ1-5; 7 bases fit TRBD1. The CDR3 is 14 amino acids. V shed 5 bases and J 3 bases; nucleotides not matched to a gene: 4. The germline V gene encodes CDR1 MDHEN and CDR2 SYDVKM. The CDR3 nucleotides read TGTGCCAGCAGTCTGGGACAGACCAATCAGCCCCAGCATTTT. Residues: CASSLGQTNQPQHF.